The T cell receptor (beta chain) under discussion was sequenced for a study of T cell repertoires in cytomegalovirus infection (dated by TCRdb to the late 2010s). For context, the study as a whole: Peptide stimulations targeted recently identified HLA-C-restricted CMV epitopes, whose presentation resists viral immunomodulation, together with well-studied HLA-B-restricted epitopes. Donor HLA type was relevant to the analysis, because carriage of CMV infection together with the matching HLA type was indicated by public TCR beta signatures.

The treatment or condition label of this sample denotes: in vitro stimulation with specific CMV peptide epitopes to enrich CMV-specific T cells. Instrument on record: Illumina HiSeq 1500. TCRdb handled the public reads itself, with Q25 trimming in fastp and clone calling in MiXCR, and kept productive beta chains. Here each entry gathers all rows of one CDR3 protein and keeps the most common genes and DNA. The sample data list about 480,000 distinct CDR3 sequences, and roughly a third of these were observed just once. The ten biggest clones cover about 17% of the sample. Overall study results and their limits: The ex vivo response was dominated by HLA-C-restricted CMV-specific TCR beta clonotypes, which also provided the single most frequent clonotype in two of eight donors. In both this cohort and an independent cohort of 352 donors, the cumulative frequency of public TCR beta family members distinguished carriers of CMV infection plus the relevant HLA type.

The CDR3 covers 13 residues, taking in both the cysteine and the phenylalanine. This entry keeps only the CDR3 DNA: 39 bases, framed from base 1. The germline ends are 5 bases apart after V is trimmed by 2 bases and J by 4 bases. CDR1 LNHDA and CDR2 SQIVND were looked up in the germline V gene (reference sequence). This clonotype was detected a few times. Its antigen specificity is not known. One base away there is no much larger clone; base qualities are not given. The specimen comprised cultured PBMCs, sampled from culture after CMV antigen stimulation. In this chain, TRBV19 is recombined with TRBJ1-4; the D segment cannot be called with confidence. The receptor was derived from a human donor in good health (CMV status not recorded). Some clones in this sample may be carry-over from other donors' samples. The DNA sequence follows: TGTGCCAGTAGTATATCGCTTAATGAAAAACTGTTTTTT. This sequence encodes CASSISLNEKLFF.